Listed below are T cell receptor beta chains from one sample, sequenced in a study of CD8 T cells in Susac syndrome. TCRdb processed the immunoSEQ multiplex PCR reads anew with MiXCR; each CDR3 protein has one entry. The profile shows 200,000 to 250,000 distinct CDR3 sequences, nearly 97% of them singletons. Material: CD4+ T cells from PBMCs. All receptors come from a human donor with multiple sclerosis. Each CDR3 is given with its conserved first and last residue. D genes are given only for firm matches. Only part of the rows carry a size: once, few, many, or a class if the clone is expanded.

J gene | V gene | D gene | clone size | CDR3 DNA | CDR3 protein
TRBJ1-5 | TRBV29-1 | . | . | TGCAGCGCCCGTTGGGGGGTTGATCAGCCCCAGCATTTT | CSARWGVDQPQHF
TRBJ2-2 | TRBV3-1 | . | . | TGTGCCAGCAGCCAAGGAGGCCCTAGCGCTAACACCGGGGAGCTGTTTTTT | CASSQGGPSANTGELFF
TRBJ1-6 | TRBV19 | . | . | TGTGCCAGTAGTCGGCGGGGCTACGGTTCACCCCTCCACTTT | CASSRRGYGSPLHF
TRBJ2-5 | TRBV7-6 | . | . | TGTGCCAGCAGCCAACACGGGGGAGGGACCCAGTACTTC | CASSQHGGGTQYF
TRBJ1-1 | TRBV20-1 | . | . | TGCAGTGCACCGGGGAGGGACACTGAAGCTTTCTTT | CSAPGRDTEAFF
TRBJ2-5 | TRBV29-1 | TRBD1 | . | TGCAGCGTTGAAGTGGGACAGGCGGAATACTTC | CSVEVGQAEYF
TRBJ1-4 | TRBV12-3/TRBV12-4 | . | once | TGTGCCAGCAGTCCAGGGATGAAGGGTGAAAAACTGTTTTTT | CASSPGMKGEKLFF
TRBJ2-3 | TRBV20-1 | . | . | TGCAGTGCTAGTTGGTTCTTGCAAGATACGCAGTATTTT | CSASWFLQDTQYF
TRBJ1-2 | TRBV29-1 | TRBD1 | . | TGCAGCGTTGAAGATGAGGGGGCGGGTGGCTACACCTTC | CSVEDEGAGGYTF
TRBJ2-2 | TRBV14 | . | . | TGTGCCAGCGGTAGATTCCCGACAGCAGGGGCGAACACCGGGGAGCTGTTTTTT | CASGRFPTAGANTGELFF
TRBJ2-7 | TRBV5-5 | . | . | TGTGCCAGCAGCTTGACGGTTACCTACGAGCAGTACTTC | CASSLTVTYEQYF
TRBJ1-5 | TRBV20-1 | . | . | TGCAGTGCTCGTAGTGGGGAGTACAATCAGCCCCAGCATTTT | CSARSGEYNQPQHF
TRBJ2-3 | TRBV29-1 | TRBD1 | . | TGCAGCGTTGAAAGGGGGCTCACAGATACGCAGTATTTT | CSVERGLTDTQYF
TRBJ2-1 | TRBV30 | TRBD2 | . | TGTGCCTGGACCAGCGGGAGGCCCGCGGGTTATAGTGAGCAGTTCTTC | CAWTSGRPAGYSEQFF
TRBJ2-7 | TRBV20-1 | TRBD2 | . | TGCAGTGCTTGGGTTAGCGGGTGGTACGAGCAGTACTTC | CSAWVSGWYEQYF
TRBJ2-5 | TRBV5-1 | . | . | TGCGCCAGCAAGGAGACCCAGTACTTC | CASKETQYF
TRBJ1-2 | TRBV5-1 | . | . | TGCGCCAGCAGCTTGGAGGGCCGCAATCGGTATGGCTACACCTTC | CASSLEGRNRYGYTF
TRBJ2-3 | TRBV11-2 | TRBD2 | . | TGTGCCAGCAGCAGACTAGCGGCTAGCACAGGTACGCAGTATTTT | CASSRLAASTGTQYF
TRBJ1-2 | TRBV20-1 | . | . | TGCAGTGCTAGAGAAAGACAGCGGGATGGCTACACCTTC | CSARERQRDGYTF
TRBJ2-5 | TRBV4-1 | . | . | TGCGCCAGCAGCCACGGAGATGGACTCCTCGAGACCCAGTACTTC | CASSHGDGLLETQYF